This TCR beta chain was sequenced during a study of T cell clonotyping in hematopoietic cell transplantation. General study results and limits: Higher Inverse Simpson Index values in graft donor and pretransplant recipient predicted broader posttransplant TCR diversity. Pathologically expanded recipient clonotypes increased progressively from day 30 to day 180 as diversity fell. Few recipient clonotypes overlapped donors; over 97% were de novo at given depth.

This CDR3 comprises 14 residues. V lost 5 bases, J lost 5 bases, and 7 bases stayed unmatched. Germline CDR1 is SQVTM and CDR2 is ANQGSEA. The method was immunoSEQ multiplex PCR; TCRdb's version includes in-frame clones alone and lacks a portion of them. The sample has about 36,000 clones; approximately 89% are singletons. Note on this clone: Its antigen is as yet unknown.

The receptor was derived from a woman aged 40 to 50 in good health. Some clones in this sample may be carry-over from other donors' samples. The sequenced sample was peripheral blood mononuclear cells. This rearrangement joins TRBV29-1 to TRBJ2-3, with TRBD1 matching 10 bases. CDR3 DNA sequence: TGCAGCGTTAGGACAGGGGGGGAGGTAGATACGCAGTATTTT. Its translation is CSVRTGGEVDTQYF.